These 7 T cell receptor beta chains originate from one sample sequenced in a study of STAT5B mutations in CD4+ large granular lymphocyte leukemia. TCRdb keeps only in-frame clones here, not all; method: immunoSEQ multiplex PCR. The repertoire includes under 40,000 clones, 71% of them detected once, and about 0.45% sits in the top ten. Sequenced input: CD4+ T cells from blood buffy coats. The receptors were sampled from a human donor in good health.

This chain links TRBV9 with TRBJ1-1; 7 nucleotides line up with TRBD1. CDR1 is SGDLS and CDR2 is YYNGEE in the germline V gene. This CDR3 has 15 residues. Trimming at V came to 0 bases and at J to 1 base, leaving 3 bases not matched to a gene. In DNA form, the CDR3 reads TGTGCCAGCAGCGTAGCTGAGGGGGCGAACACTGAAGCTTTCTTT. Translated: CASSVAEGANTEAFF.

This clone was seen more than once but under ten times. The chain employs TRBV4-1 and TRBJ1-3, with TRBD1 as a possible D gene (6 bases). The germline gives CDR1 MGHRA, CDR2 YSYEKL. This CDR3 spans 14 amino acids. V was pared by 1 base and J by 5 bases, with 9 bases between. The CDR3 DNA is TGCGCCAGCAGCCAAGGGACAGTCCGAAACACCATATATTTT. Its protein product is CASSQGTVRNTIYF.

V usage is TRBV2 and J usage is TRBJ2-7; D is unclear. Trimming took 3 bases from V and 3 from J, leaving 9 bases between them. CDR1 and CDR2 from the germline V gene are SNHLY and FYNNEI. This CDR3 is 13 amino acids long. The CDR3 reads CASSDVPVYEQYF. The CDR3, as DNA: TGTGCCAGCAGTGATGTCCCGGTCTACGAGCAGTACTTC.

This clone came up a few times. The rearrangement links TRBV6-5 to TRBJ2-7; 12 bases fit TRBD2. This CDR3 contains 14 residues. Germline V gene data show CDR1 as MNHEY and CDR2 as SVGAGI. The J segment lost 4 bases and the V segment lost 7 bases, leaving 5 bases of the junction unmatched. In nucleotides, the CDR3 is TGTGCCAGCATGACTAGCGGGGGATCTTACGAGCAGTACTTC. Protein product: CASMTSGGSYEQYF.

In its sample, this clone was seen a few times. This rearrangement joins TRBV7-9 to TRBJ2-3, with TRBD2 matching over 7 bases. The length of the CDR3 is 15 residues. The germline V gene encodes CDR1 SEHNR and CDR2 FQNEAQ (reference sequence). The V segment lost 5 bases and the J segment 2 bases; nucleotides outside the gene matches: 7. The CDR3 protein is CASSLGGFNTDTQYF. In DNA, the CDR3 is TGTGCCAGCAGCCTGGGGGGGTTTAACACAGATACGCAGTATTTT.

This sequence joins TRBV5-4 and TRBJ1-1; D is unresolved. Trimming took 2 bases from V and 0 from J, leaving 14 bases between them. Looked up from germline, CDR1 is SGHNT and CDR2 is YYREEE (reference sequence). This CDR3 contains 16 residues. In DNA, the CDR3 is TGTGCCAGCAGCTTCACGTTGGAGCCCATGAACACTGAAGCTTTCTTT. The encoded protein is CASSFTLEPMNTEAFF.

V is TRBV6-1 and J is TRBJ2-7, with TRBD1 matching 8 bases. Unmatched junction bases numbered 10, after V lost 7 bases and J lost 2 bases. The V gene's germline CDR1 is MNHNS and CDR2 SASEGT. The CDR3 consists of 15 residues. The CDR3 nucleotides read TGTGCCAGCAATTCCCCGGCAGGGGGCGCCTACGAGCAGTACTTC. Its translation: CASNSPAGGAYEQYF.